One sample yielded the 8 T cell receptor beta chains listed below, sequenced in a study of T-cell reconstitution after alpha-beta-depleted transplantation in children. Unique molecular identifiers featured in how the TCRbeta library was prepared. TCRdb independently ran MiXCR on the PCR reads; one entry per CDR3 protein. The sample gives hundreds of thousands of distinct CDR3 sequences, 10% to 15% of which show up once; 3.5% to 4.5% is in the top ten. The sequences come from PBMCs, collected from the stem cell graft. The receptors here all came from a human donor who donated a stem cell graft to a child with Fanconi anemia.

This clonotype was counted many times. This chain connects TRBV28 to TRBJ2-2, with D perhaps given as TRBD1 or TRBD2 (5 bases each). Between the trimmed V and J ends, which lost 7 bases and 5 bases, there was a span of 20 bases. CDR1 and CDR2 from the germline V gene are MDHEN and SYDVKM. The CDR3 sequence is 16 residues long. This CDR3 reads CASTGENRGITGELFF. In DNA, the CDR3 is TGTGCCAGCACCGGGGAAAATAGGGGAATTACCGGGGAGCTGTTTTTT.

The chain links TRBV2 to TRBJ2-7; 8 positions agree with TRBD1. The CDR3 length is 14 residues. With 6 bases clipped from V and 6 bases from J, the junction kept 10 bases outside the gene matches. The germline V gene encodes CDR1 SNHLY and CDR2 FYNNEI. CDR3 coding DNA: TGTGCCAGCAGCCTCGGGACAGGTTTGCGCGAGCAGTACTTC. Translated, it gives CASSLGTGLREQYF. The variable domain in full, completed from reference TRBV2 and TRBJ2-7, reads EPEVTQTPSHQVTQMGQEVILRCVPISNHLYFYWYRQILGQKVEFLVSFYNNEISEKSEIFDDQFSVERPDGSNFTLKIRSTKLEDSAMYFCASSLGTGLREQYFGPGTRLTVT.

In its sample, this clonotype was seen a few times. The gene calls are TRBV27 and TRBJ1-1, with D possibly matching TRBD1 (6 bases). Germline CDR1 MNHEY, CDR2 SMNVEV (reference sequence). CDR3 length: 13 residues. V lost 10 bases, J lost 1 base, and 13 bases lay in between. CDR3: CATGTRANTEAFF. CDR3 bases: TGTGCCACCGGGACAAGAGCGAACACTGAAGCTTTCTTT.

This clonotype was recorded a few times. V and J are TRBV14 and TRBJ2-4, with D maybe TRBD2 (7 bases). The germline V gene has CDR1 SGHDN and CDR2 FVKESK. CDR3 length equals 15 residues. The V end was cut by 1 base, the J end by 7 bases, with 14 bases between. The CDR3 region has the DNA TGTGCCAGCAGCCAAGTTGGGGGGGCACGGAACATTCAGTACTTC. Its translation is CASSQVGGARNIQYF.

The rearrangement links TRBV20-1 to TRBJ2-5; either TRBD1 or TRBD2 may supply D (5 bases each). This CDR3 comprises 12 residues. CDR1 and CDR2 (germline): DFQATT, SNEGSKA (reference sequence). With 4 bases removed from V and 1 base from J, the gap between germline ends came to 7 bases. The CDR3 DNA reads TGCAGTGCTAACGGGGCCCAAGAGACCCAGTACTTC. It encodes CSANGAQETQYF.

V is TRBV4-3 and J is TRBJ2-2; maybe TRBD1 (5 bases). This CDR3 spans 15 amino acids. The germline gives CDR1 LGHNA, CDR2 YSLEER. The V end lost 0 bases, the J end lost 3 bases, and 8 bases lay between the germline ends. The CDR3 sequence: CASSQDRADTGELFF. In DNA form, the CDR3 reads TGCGCCAGCAGCCAAGACAGGGCGGACACCGGGGAGCTGTTTTTT.

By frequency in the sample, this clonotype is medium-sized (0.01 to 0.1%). The CDR3, as DNA: TGTGCCAGCAGCCAAGATCTAACTAGCGGGGCGCATGAGCAGTTCTTC. This sequence encodes CASSQDLTSGAHEQFF. J is TRBJ2-1 and V is TRBV4-2; 10 nucleotides align to TRBD2. CDR1 is LGHNA, CDR2 YNFKEQ, per germline. The CDR3 consists of 16 residues. The V and J ends lost 0 bases and 8 bases, in that order; junction bases with no gene match: 7.

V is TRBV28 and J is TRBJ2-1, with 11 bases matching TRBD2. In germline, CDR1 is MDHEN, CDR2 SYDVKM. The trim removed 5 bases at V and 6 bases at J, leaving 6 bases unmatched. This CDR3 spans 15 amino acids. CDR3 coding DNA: TGTGCCAGCAGTCGTCCTAGCGGGGGGATCAATGAGCAGTTCTTC. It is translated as CASSRPSGGINEQFF.